The 6 T cell receptor beta chains below all came from one sample that was sequenced in a study of post-analysis software for immune sequencing data (dated by TCRdb to about 2015). Results and caveats for the whole study, not just this receptor: Several TRBV segments, including TRBV5-6, TRBV5-1 and TRBV20-1, were significantly more frequent in patients than controls.

Their target antigens are unknown. Libraries came from PCR. This sample was sequenced with an Illumina HiSeq 2500. To reduce PCR and sequencing biases, unique molecular identifiers were incorporated into the TCR beta cDNA libraries. TCRdb trimmed the raw reads at Q25, called clones with MiXCR and kept productive beta chains. Each CDR3 protein gets just one entry, which takes the most common genes and DNA from the rows behind it. This sample gives hundreds of thousands of distinct CDR3 sequences in total; 25% to 30% of them show up just once. Around 0.56% of the sample is held by the ten biggest clonotypes. The sequencing input was blood. The origin of the receptors is a girl aged 5 to 17 with multiple sclerosis.

The chain has TRBV7-9 and TRBJ1-6, with 8 bases that match TRBD1. This CDR3 has 15 amino acids. Germline-derived CDR1 and CDR2 are SEHNR and FQNEAQ (reference sequence). Losses at the gene ends were 8 bases for V and 7 bases for J; bases not matched to a gene: 10. CDR3 region: CASGTGQGNNSPLHF. CDR3 nucleotides: TGTGCCAGCGGCACCGGACAGGGTAACAATTCACCCCTCCACTTT.

The sample holds one count of this clonotype. V and J are TRBV29-1 and TRBJ2-4, with D possibly TRBD2 on 7 matching bases. The V end was cut by 7 bases, the J end by 0 bases, with 28 bases between. Per germline, CDR1 SQVTM and CDR2 ANQGSEA. CDR3 length: 19 residues. CDR3 nucleotides: TGCAGCGCGGGAGTCGGGGGGACACATCACTTCCTAGCCAAAAACATTCAGTACTTC. Residues: CSAGVGGTHHFLAKNIQYF.

This clonotype was picked up a small number of times. This chain joins TRBV29-1 and TRBJ2-1; TRBD1 matches at 7 bases. The CDR3 sequence is 12 residues long. CDR1 is SQVTM and CDR2 is ANQGSEA in the germline V gene. V dropped 6 bases and J dropped 6; count of bases not matched to a gene: 5. In DNA, the CDR3 is TGCAGCGTAAGACAGGGCTCCAATGAGCAGTTCTTC. Translating it yields CSVRQGSNEQFF.

The chain employs TRBV28 and TRBJ1-3; D call uncertain. Trimming took off 8 bases at V and 0 bases at J, with 17 bases between the two ends. This CDR3 is 16 amino acids long. Germline V gene sequence: CDR1 MDHEN, CDR2 SYDVKM. CDR3 nucleotide sequence: TGTGCCAGCGGACCGCTCCACACCTACTCTGGAAACACCATATATTTT. Its translation is CASGPLHTYSGNTIYF.

The gene calls are TRBV7-2 and TRBJ2-7, with 9 bases matching TRBD2. The CDR3 is 15 residues long. J was trimmed by 7 bases and V by 5 bases; bases with no gene match: 12. In germline, CDR1 is SGHTA, CDR2 FQGNSA. CDR3: CASSPRAGGGVEQYF. The CDR3 bases are TGTGCCAGCAGCCCACGAGCGGGGGGCGGGGTAGAGCAGTACTTC.

The genes are TRBV20-1 and TRBJ1-5; possibly TRBD1 for D (5 bases). Trimming took 6 bases from V and 9 from J, leaving 12 bases between them. Germline V CDR1 and CDR2: DFQATT, SNEGSKA (reference sequence). This CDR3 is built from 11 residues. The CDR3 DNA reads TGCAGTGCCCAGGGTCTTGGGCCCCAGCATTTT. This sequence encodes CSAQGLGPQHF.